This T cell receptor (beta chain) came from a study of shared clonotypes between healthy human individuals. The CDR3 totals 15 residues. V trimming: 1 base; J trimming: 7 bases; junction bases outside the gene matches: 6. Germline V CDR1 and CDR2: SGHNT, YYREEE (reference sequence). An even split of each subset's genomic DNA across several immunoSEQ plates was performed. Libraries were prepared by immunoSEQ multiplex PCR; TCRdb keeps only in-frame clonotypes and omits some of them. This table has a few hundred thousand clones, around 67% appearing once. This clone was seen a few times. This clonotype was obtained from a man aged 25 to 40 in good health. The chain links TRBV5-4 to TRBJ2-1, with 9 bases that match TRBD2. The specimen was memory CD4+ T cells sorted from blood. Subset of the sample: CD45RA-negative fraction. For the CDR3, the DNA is TGTGCCAGCAGCTTGAAACTCGCGGGGGGGAATGAGCAGTTCTTC. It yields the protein CASSLKLAGGNEQFF.